A selection of T cell receptor beta chains follows, all from one sample in a study of T-cell reconstitution after alpha-beta-depleted transplantation in children. A single record per CDR3 protein comes from TCRdb applying MiXCR to the PCR reads. The table includes about 140,000 distinct CDR3 sequences, roughly 8.8% detected once. Sequencing used PBMCs, mostly from graft donor cells, obtained 180 days after TCRalphabeta/CD19-depleted stem cell transplant. The source of these receptors is a female patient aged 2-9 years who had a stem cell transplant for congenital amegakaryocytic thrombocytopenia, so the T cells may come from the graft donor. The CDR3 runs from the conserved cysteine through the conserved F or W. The D gene is left open where the match is weak.

D gene,V gene,CDR3 protein
NA,TRBV30,CAWSDYGEGAQHF
NA,TRBV20-1,CSARGAREKLFF
NA,TRBV12-3/TRBV12-4,CASSYWAGELFF
NA,TRBV29-1,CSVRDTEAFF
NA,TRBV11-2,CASSQELFTDTQYF
NA,TRBV12-3/TRBV12-4,CASSPFMSVVADTQYF
TRBD1,TRBV15,CATSRTGGRETQYF
NA,TRBV20-1,CSATEAAPAHNNEQFF
TRBD2,TRBV5-1,CASSLRPSGLSYNEQFF
NA,TRBV12-3/TRBV12-4,CASSRGLGGVNEQFF
TRBD1,TRBV5-5,CASSRNRGSSYNEQFF
NA,TRBV18,CASSPNNLVATNEKLFF
NA,TRBV5-1,CASSLAPLSYEQYF
NA,TRBV20-1,CSARSTGNYEQYF
NA,TRBV29-1,CSALGQSTEAFF
NA,TRBV20-1,CSARDRTRGTEAFF
NA,TRBV29-1,CSVELALGETQYF
NA,TRBV6-2/TRBV6-3,CASSYSGEGTEAFF
TRBD1,TRBV12-3/TRBV12-4,CASSFAGTGEKLFF
TRBD1,TRBV29-1,CSVTGRSSQFF
TRBD2,TRBV11-3,CASSLLLAGGTDTQYF
NA,TRBV5-6,CASSLIVQNYGYTF
NA,TRBV24-1,CATSDLGLHYEQYF
NA,TRBV4-3,CASSQIVQGNYGYTF
NA,TRBV4-3,CASSQGRSGYNEQFF
NA,TRBV7-2,CASSLVFGANVLTF
TRBD2,TRBV7-2,CASSLALAGSYDTQYF
TRBD1,TRBV12-3/TRBV12-4,CASSHGTGGTDTQYF
NA,TRBV6-1,CASSPIHFPAYGYTF
NA,TRBV29-1,CSVERGVRWTEAFF
TRBD1,TRBV30,CAWSRGDSHSNQPQHF
NA,TRBV6-1,CASSRGPGGDSGYTF
NA,TRBV5-1,CASSALGPGTYNEQFF
TRBD2,TRBV28,CASSSAGLAELYEQYF
NA,TRBV20-1,CSASSVYRDEQYF
NA,TRBV7-2,CASSLVGEQFF
TRBD2,TRBV7-3,CASSETAGGIDEQYF